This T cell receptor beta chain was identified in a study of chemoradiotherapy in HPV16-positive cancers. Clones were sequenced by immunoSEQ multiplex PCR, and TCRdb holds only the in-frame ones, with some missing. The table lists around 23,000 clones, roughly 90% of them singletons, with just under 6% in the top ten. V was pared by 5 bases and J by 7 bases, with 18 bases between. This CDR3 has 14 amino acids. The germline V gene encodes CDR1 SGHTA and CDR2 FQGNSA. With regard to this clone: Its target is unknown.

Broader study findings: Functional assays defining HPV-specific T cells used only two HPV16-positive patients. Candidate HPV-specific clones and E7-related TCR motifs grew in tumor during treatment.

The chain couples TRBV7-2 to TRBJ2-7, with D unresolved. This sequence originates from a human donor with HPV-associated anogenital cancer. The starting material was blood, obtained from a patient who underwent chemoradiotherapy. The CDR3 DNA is TGTGCCAGCAGCCGAACGCGGTCCCCTCGAGAGCAGTACTTC. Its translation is CASSRTRSPREQYF.